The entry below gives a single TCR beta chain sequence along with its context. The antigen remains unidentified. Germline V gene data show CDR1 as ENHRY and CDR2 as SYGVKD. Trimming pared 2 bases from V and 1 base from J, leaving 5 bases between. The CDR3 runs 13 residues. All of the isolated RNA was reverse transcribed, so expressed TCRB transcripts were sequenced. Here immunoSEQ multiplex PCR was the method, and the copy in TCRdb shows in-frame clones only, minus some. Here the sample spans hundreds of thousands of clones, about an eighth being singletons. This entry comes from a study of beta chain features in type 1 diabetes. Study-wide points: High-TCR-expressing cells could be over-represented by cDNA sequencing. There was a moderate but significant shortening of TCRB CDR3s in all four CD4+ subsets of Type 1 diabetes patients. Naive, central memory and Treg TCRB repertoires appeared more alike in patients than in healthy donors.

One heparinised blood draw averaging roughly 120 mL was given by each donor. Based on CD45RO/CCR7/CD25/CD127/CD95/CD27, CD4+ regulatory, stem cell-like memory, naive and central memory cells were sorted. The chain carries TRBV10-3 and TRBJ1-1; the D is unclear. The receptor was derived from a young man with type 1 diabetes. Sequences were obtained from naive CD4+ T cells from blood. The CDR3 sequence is CAISEGTNTEAFF. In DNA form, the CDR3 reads TGTGCCATCAGTGAGGGTACGAACACTGAAGCTTTCTTT.